This T cell receptor (beta chain) was sequenced during a study of CXCR3-negative and CXCR3-positive naive CD8 T cells. Study-wide results and caveats: Naive cells that were CXCR3-positive had more hydrophobic TRB CDR3s (compared with CXCR3-negative naive cells). CXCR3-negative and CXCR3-positive naive cells shared comparable TRBV-TRBJ usage, but memory cells did not. Whereas both naive subsets had comparably high diversity, memory CD8+ cells had much lower diversity.

Identification of naive CD8+ T cells rested on CD45RO-CCR7+CD27+CD95- status. Points on this clonotype: Antigen: not known.

Germline-derived CDR1 and CDR2 are SGHRS and YFSETQ. This CDR3 is built from 13 residues. cDNA libraries for TRB were generated by 5' RACE incorporating UMI labels. TCRdb re-called the 5' RACE reads and shows each CDR3 protein once, DNA omitted. The sample holds under 150,000 distinct CDR3 sequences. This rearrangement joins TRBV5-1 to TRBJ1-1. What was sequenced was naive CXCR3+ CD8+ T cells from blood. Described subset: CD45RO-CCR7+CD27+CD95- naive CD8+ T cells expressing CXCR3 (TNR3+). This clonotype was sampled from a human donor in good health. Some clones in this sample may be carry-over from other donors' samples. CDR3 residues: CASSLAENTEAFF.